This is a list of T cell receptor beta chains from one sample in a study of blood T cell repertoires in COVID-19. Profiled with immunoSEQ multiplex PCR; TCRdb holds only in-frame clones, not every one. The profile shows about 84,000 clones, 75% to 90% of them singletons. The sequenced sample consisted of peripheral blood. The origin of the receptors is a man aged 80 or over with active or convalescent COVID-19. Each CDR3 is given with its conserved first and last residue. D genes are given only for firm matches. Size is omitted from some rows. Given values are once, few, many or a class for expanded clones.

cdr3_aa,cdr3_nt,j_call,v_call,clone_size,d_call
CASSAGQGAANTIYF,TGTGCCAGCAGCGCGGGACAGGGGGCAGCGAACACCATATATTTT,TRBJ1-3,TRBV9,-,TRBD1
CASLGALDTGELFF,TGTGCCAGCCTAGGAGCTTTGGACACCGGGGAGCTGTTTTTT,TRBJ2-2,TRBV5-5,-,-
CASSESRPGGRNQPQHF,TGCGCCAGCAGTGAGTCGCGGCCAGGGGGCCGGAATCAGCCCCAGCATTTT,TRBJ1-5,TRBV10-1,-,TRBD1
CAWINGALRNTEAFF,TGTGCCTGGATCAATGGAGCGCTTAGGAACACTGAAGCTTTCTTT,TRBJ1-1,TRBV30,-,-
CASSILPGNGVQPQHF,TGTGCCAGTAGTATTCTCCCAGGGAACGGTGTACAGCCCCAGCATTTT,TRBJ1-5,TRBV19,-,-
CASSFGEGNSPLHF,TGTGCCAGCAGCTTCGGGGAGGGTAATTCACCCCTCCACTTT,TRBJ1-6,TRBV7-8,few,-
CASSYRGTGKGNTIYF,TGTGCCAGCAGTTACCGCGGGACAGGGAAGGGAAACACCATATATTTT,TRBJ1-3,TRBV6-5,-,TRBD1
CASSTGENYGYTF,TGTGCCAGCAGTACCGGTGAGAACTATGGCTACACCTTC,TRBJ1-2,TRBV5-4,-,-
CASSFRGHLNTEAFF,TGTGCCAGCAGCTTCCGGGGACACTTGAACACTGAAGCTTTCTTT,TRBJ1-1,TRBV5-6,-,-
CASSVHGQGPQFF,TGTGCCAGCAGCGTTCATGGACAGGGGCCGCAGTTCTTC,TRBJ2-1,TRBV9,-,TRBD1
CSALVAGYNEQFF,TGCAGCGCGCTAGTAGCGGGGTACAATGAGCAGTTCTTC,TRBJ2-1,TRBV29-1,-,TRBD2
CASRDGGRGVSTDTQYF,TGTGCCAGCAGGGACGGTGGGCGGGGGGTGTCCACAGATACGCAGTATTTT,TRBJ2-3,TRBV7-2,-,TRBD2
CASSIRGAGQPQHF,TGTGCCAGTAGTATTCGGGGGGCGGGACAGCCCCAGCATTTT,TRBJ1-5,TRBV19,-,-
CARSWGLAGGADTQYF,TGTGCCCGCAGCTGGGGGCTAGCGGGGGGAGCAGATACGCAGTATTTT,TRBJ2-3,TRBV5-6,-,TRBD2
CASSLEWANTEAFF,TGTGCCAGCAGCTTGGAGTGGGCGAACACTGAAGCTTTCTTT,TRBJ1-1,TRBV5-5,-,-
CASSSSTGSSGNTIYF,TGTGCCAGCAGCTCCTCGACAGGGAGCTCTGGAAACACCATATATTTT,TRBJ1-3,TRBV7-8,-,TRBD1
CASSWTGNNEQFF,TGTGCCAGCAGTTGGACTGGAAACAATGAGCAGTTCTTC,TRBJ2-1,TRBV2,-,-
CASSQDRGEGSPLHF,TGTGCCAGCAGCCAAGACAGGGGGGAAGGGTCACCCCTCCACTTT,TRBJ1-6,TRBV5-4,-,TRBD1
CSVEGAGRETQYF,TGCAGCGTTGAAGGTGCCGGGAGGGAGACCCAGTACTTC,TRBJ2-5,TRBV29-1,-,TRBD2
CATRTGGNTIYF,TGTGCCACCAGGACAGGGGGAAACACCATATATTTT,TRBJ1-3,TRBV6-5,-,TRBD1
CASSYREGTEAFF,TGTGCCAGCAGCTATAGAGAGGGCACTGAAGCTTTCTTT,TRBJ1-1,TRBV7-9,few,-
CASSDVGGGSNQPQHF,TGTGCCAGCAGTGACGTCGGGGGTGGGAGCAATCAGCCCCAGCATTTT,TRBJ1-5,TRBV2,-,-
CASSRTLAGGTTDTQYF,TGCGCCAGCAGCCGCACACTAGCGGGAGGGACCACAGATACGCAGTATTTT,TRBJ2-3,TRBV4-3,-,TRBD2
CASSLLGQGIANYGYTF,TGTGCCAGCAGTTTACTGGGACAGGGGATAGCTAACTATGGCTACACCTTC,TRBJ1-2,TRBV28,once,TRBD1
CASRQGASYEQYF,TGTGCCAGCCGACAGGGGGCCTCCTACGAGCAGTACTTC,TRBJ2-7,TRBV6-5,-,TRBD1
CASSEIGTGVNGYTF,TGTGCCAGCAGTGAAATCGGGACAGGGGTTAACGGCTACACCTTC,TRBJ1-2,TRBV28,-,TRBD1
CASSPPSQGHYGYTF,TGTGCCAGCTCACCACCGTCACAGGGCCACTATGGCTACACCTTC,TRBJ1-2,TRBV18,-,-
CAISTGGSYEQYF,TGTGCCATCAGTACGGGGGGGAGCTACGAGCAGTACTTC,TRBJ2-7,TRBV10-3,-,TRBD2
CASSSQGWATEAFF,TGTGCCAGCAGCTCACAGGGTTGGGCCACTGAAGCTTTCTTT,TRBJ1-1,TRBV7-9,-,-
CASSSDRGLGGYTF,TGTGCCAGCAGCTCGGACAGGGGGCTAGGTGGCTACACCTTC,TRBJ1-2,TRBV11-2,-,TRBD1
CASRNPGTGSLGYTF,TGTGCCAGCAGGAACCCCGGGACAGGGTCTCTTGGCTACACCTTC,TRBJ1-2,TRBV6-5,-,TRBD1
CASKWGPGPEKLFF,TGTGCCAGCAAATGGGGGCCAGGACCTGAAAAACTGTTTTTT,TRBJ1-4,TRBV5-5,-,-
CATRTGSNEKLFF,TGCGCCACCAGGACAGGGTCTAATGAAAAACTGTTTTTT,TRBJ1-4,TRBV5-1,-,TRBD1
CASSTRTGIGGTEAFF,TGTGCCAGTAGCACTCGGACAGGGATCGGGGGCACTGAAGCTTTCTTT,TRBJ1-1,TRBV19,-,TRBD1
CASSAYPRGSAYEQYF,TGTGCCAGCAGCGCATACCCAAGGGGGAGCGCCTACGAGCAGTACTTC,TRBJ2-7,TRBV9,-,-
CASSPRTSGASPLHF,TGTGCCAGCAGCCCCAGGACGTCAGGGGCTTCACCCCTCCACTTT,TRBJ1-6,TRBV7-9,-,-
CASSSDSKGLHYTF,TGTGCCAGCAGCTCGGACAGCAAAGGCCTCCACTACACCTTC,TRBJ1-2,TRBV7-3,-,-
CASSFSPATLVYEQYF,TGTGCCAGCAGTTTTAGCCCGGCGACCTTGGTCTACGAGCAGTACTTC,TRBJ2-7,TRBV28,once,-
CAWSVRGGPNSPLHF,TGTGCCTGGAGTGTACGCGGGGGGCCTAATTCACCCCTCCACTTT,TRBJ1-6,TRBV30,-,-